Reported below is one T cell receptor (beta chain). What it binds is not known. TCRdb's table, derived via immunoSEQ multiplex PCR, lists solely in-frame clones and lacks some. This sample has tens of thousands of clones, with roughly nine tenths found just once. The data derive from a study of graft-versus-host responses after intestinal transplantation. About the research overall: Recipients had transplants, and these were multivisceral, liver-intestinal, or isolated intestinal. Tacrolimus plus steroids were given to all recipients for approximately three years, preceded by anti-thymocyte globulin induction.

Study results and caveats: Allografts of patients with graft-donor T cell macrochimerism showed high graft-versus-host to host-versus-graft clone ratios. Maximum circulating GvH clone levels tracked with early post-transplant HvG decreases.

The CDR3 extends over 13 amino acids. Germline-derived CDR1 and CDR2 are SGHDT and YYEEEE. The V end was cut by 0 bases, the J end by 4 bases, with 8 bases between. The chain links TRBV5-6 to TRBJ2-7; D not certain. The sequence derives from a human patient who received an intestinal transplant, so some T cells may come from the graft donor. The sample here was PBMCs, taken roughly 65 days after intestinal transplantation. The CDR3 is CASSLGYPYEQYF. For the CDR3, the DNA is TGTGCCAGCAGCTTGGGCTACCCTTACGAGCAGTACTTC.